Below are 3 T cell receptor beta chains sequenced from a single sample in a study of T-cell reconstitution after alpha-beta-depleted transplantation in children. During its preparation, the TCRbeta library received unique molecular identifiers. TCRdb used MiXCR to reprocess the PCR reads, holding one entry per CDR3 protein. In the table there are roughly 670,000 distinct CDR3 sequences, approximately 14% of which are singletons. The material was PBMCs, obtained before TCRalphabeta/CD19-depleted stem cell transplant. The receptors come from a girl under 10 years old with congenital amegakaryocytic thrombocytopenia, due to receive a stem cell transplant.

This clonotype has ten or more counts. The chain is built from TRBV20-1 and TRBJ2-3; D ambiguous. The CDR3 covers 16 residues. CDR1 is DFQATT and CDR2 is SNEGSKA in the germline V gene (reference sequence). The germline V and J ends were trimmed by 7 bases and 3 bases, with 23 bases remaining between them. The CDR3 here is CSGIPASNQATDTQYF. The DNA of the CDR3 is TGCAGTGGAATACCTGCTAGTAATCAGGCTACAGATACGCAGTATTTT.

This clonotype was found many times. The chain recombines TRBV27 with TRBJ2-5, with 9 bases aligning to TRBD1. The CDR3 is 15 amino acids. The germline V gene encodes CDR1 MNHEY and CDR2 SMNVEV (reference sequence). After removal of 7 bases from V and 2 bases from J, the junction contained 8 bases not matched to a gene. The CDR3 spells CASIDRGRGQETQYF. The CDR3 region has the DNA TGTGCCAGCATAGACAGGGGGAGGGGACAAGAGACCCAGTACTTC.

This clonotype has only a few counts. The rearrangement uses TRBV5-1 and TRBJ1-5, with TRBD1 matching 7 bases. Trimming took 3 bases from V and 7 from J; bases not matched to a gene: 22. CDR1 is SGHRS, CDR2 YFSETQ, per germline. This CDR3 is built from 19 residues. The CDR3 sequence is CASSSVYSGTANSRQPQHF. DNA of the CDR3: TGCGCCAGCAGCTCCGTTTACTCCGGGACAGCCAATTCCCGGCAGCCCCAGCATTTT.